The 8 T cell receptor beta chains below come from one sample, sequenced in a study of shared clonotypes between healthy human individuals. CD45RO-negative cells were positively selected for CCR7, leaving out terminally differentiated effector memory CD45RA+ cells. Some clones are missing from TCRdb's copy, which holds only in-frame ones; the method was immunoSEQ multiplex PCR. The sample contains hundreds of thousands of clones, approximately 96% of which appear only once. Sequencing was performed on naive CD8+ T cells sorted from blood. The receptor source for this set is a woman aged 25 to 39 in good health.

This clone has more than one count but fewer than ten. The gene calls are TRBV19 and TRBJ1-2, with D hard to call. Trimming left V 3 bases short and J 4 bases short, with 21 bases between. CDR3 length equals 17 residues. In germline, CDR1 is LNHDA, CDR2 SQIVND (reference sequence). CDR3 nucleotide sequence: TGTGCCAGTAGTATCATGGTTGGCTCGATGGAGATCTATGGCTACACCTTC. As protein: CASSIMVGSMEIYGYTF.

The rearrangement joins TRBV5-5 to TRBJ1-2; a possible D gene is TRBD1 (6 bases). This CDR3 has 12 amino acids. The germline V gene encodes CDR1 SGHKS and CDR2 YYEKEE (reference sequence). V was cut by 10 bases and J by 8 bases, with 18 bases left in between. The CDR3 region is CAALGGIYGYTF. CDR3 DNA sequence: TGTGCCGCGTTAGGGGGGATCTACGGCTACACCTTC.

A single count supports this clone. This chain links TRBV6-1 with TRBJ1-1, with TRBD1 matching 8 bases. V lost 2 bases to trimming and J lost 11 bases; unmatched junction nucleotides: 7. The CDR3 has 13 amino acids. CDR1 is MNHNS and CDR2 is SASEGT in the germline V gene. The CDR3, as DNA: TGTGCCAGCAGTGAATCAGGGGGCCGTTTGGCTTTCTTT. As protein: CASSESGGRLAFF.

The rearrangement links TRBV25-1 to TRBJ2-2; D gene ambiguous. CDR1 and CDR2 from the germline V gene are MGHDK and SYGVNS. CDR3 length equals 15 residues. Between the trimmed V and J ends, which lost 3 bases and 1 base, there was a span of 9 bases. Here the CDR3 reads CASSEWGKNTGELFF. DNA for the CDR3: TGTGCCAGCAGTGAGTGGGGAAAGAACACCGGGGAGCTGTTTTTT.

V gene TRBV15 combines with J gene TRBJ2-2; D may match TRBD1 or TRBD2 (5 bases each). V lost 0 bases and J 1 base, leaving 15 bases between the germline ends. CDR1 is LNHNV, CDR2 YYDKDF, per germline (reference sequence). The length of the CDR3 is 18 residues. The CDR3 nucleotides read TGTGCCACCAGCAGAGATGGTCCTAGCAGGGAGAACACCGGGGAGCTGTTTTTT. Translated: CATSRDGPSRENTGELFF.

The chain combines TRBV27 with TRBJ2-5; 8 bases fit TRBD2. Near its end, the DNA agrees better with TRBJ2-7, so the J call may be wrong. The CDR3 sequence is 14 residues long. Germline V gene sequence: CDR1 MNHEY, CDR2 SMNVEV (reference sequence). The CDR3 protein is CASSLAGTSYEQYF. The DNA of the CDR3 is TGTGCCAGCAGTCTAGCGGGCACCTCCTACGAGCAGTACTTC.

The chain employs TRBV6-4 and TRBJ2-5; D gene ambiguous. V was pared by 0 bases and J by 5 bases, with 7 bases between. Germline V gene data show CDR1 as MRHNA and CDR2 as SNTAGT. The CDR3 spans 13 residues. The CDR3 DNA follows: TGTGCCAGCAGTGACTCGGATGGGGAGACCCAGTACTTC. This codes for CASSDSDGETQYF.

In the case of this clone: The sample carries other DNA sequences with the same CDR3. The chain is built from TRBV5-6 and TRBJ2-7; D remains ambiguous. The CDR3 runs to 11 residues. The germline V gene has CDR1 SGHDT and CDR2 YYEEEE. V lost 4 bases to trimming and J lost 5 bases, with 7 bases between them. For the CDR3, the DNA is TGTGCCAGCAGCCTAGGGAACGAGCAGTACTTC. Its protein is CASSLGNEQYF.